The present T cell receptor (beta chain) was sequenced within a study of CD8+ T cells in alopecia areata. Background on the study: Treatment comprised oral tofacitinib, 5 to 10 mg twice daily, in treated patients.

Indicated treatment: oral pan-JAK inhibitor, 5-10 mg twice daily. Study-level points and caveats: It was observed that many expanded lesional clones persisted in scalp and blood during tofacitinib. Sharing of TCRs across patients appeared less clear than in mice, possibly for HLA-related reasons. In lesional scalp, particularly from alopecia totalis/universalis, clonality was higher than in normal scalp.

On this clone: Its cognate antigen is unknown.

In germline, CDR1 is SQVTM, CDR2 ANQGSEA. Trimming took 7 bases from V and 3 from J, leaving 15 bases between them. CDR3 length equals 13 residues. The sequencing template was cDNA reverse transcribed from extracted RNA. TCRdb keeps only in-frame clones here, not all; method: immunoSEQ multiplex PCR. In the table there are some 200,000 clones, about three fifths of which are singletons. The sequences come from CD8+ T cells sorted from blood, collected at week 24, from a patient treated with tofacitinib. This TCR was sampled from a human donor with alopecia areata. The V call is TRBV29-1, the J call TRBJ1-2; the D is unclear. The CDR3 spells CSALTRVDYGYTF. CDR3 coding DNA: TGCAGCGCATTGACGCGGGTGGACTATGGCTACACCTTC. The complete variable domain, with remaining parts taken from reference TRBV29-1 and TRBJ1-2, reads SAVISQKPSRDICQRGTSLTIQCQVDSQVTMMFWYRQQPGQSLTLIATANQGSEATYESGFVIDKFPISRPNLTFSTLTVSNMSPEDSSIYLCSALTRVDYGYTFGSGTRLTVV.